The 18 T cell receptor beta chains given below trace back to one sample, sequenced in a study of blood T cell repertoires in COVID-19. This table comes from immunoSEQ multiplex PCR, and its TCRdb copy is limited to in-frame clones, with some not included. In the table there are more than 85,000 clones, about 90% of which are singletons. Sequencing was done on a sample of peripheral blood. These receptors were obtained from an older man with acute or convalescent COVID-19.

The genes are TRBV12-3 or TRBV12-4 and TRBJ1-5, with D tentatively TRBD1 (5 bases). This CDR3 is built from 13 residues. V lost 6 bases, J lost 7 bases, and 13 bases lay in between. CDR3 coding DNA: TGTGCCAGCAGCCCTGGCTGGGGCCAGCCCCAGCATTTT. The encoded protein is CASSPGWGQPQHF.

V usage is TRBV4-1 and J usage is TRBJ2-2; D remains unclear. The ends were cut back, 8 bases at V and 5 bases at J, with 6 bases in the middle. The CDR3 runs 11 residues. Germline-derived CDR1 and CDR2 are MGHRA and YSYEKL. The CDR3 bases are TGCGCCAGCGGGCGAACCGGGGAGCTGTTTTTT. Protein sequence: CASGRTGELFF.

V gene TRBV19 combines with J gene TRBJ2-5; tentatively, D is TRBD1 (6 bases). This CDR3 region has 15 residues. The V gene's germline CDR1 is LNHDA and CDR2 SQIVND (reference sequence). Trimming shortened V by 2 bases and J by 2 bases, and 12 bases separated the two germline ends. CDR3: CASSIRLGAQETQYF. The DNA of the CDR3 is TGTGCCAGTAGTATAAGGTTGGGGGCGCAAGAGACCCAGTACTTC.

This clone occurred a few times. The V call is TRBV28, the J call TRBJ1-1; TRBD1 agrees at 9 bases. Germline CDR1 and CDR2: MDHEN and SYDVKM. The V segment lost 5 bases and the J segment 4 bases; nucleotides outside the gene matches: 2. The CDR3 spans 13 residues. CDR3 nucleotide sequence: TGTGCCAGCAGTCCGGGACAGGGCACTGAAGCTTTCTTT. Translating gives CASSPGQGTEAFF.

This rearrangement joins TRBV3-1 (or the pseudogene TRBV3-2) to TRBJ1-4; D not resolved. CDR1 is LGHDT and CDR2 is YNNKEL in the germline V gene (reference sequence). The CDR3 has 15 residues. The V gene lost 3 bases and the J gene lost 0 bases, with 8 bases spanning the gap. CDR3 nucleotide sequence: TGTGCCAGCAGCCATCAGGCCACAACTAATGAAAAACTGTTTTTT. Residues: CASSHQATTNEKLFF.

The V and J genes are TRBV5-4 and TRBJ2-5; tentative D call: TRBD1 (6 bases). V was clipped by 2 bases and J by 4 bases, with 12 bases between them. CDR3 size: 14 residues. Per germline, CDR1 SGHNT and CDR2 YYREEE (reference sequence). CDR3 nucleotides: TGTGCCAGCAGCTTTTCAGGGGCTCGAGAGACCCAGTACTTC. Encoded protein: CASSFSGARETQYF.

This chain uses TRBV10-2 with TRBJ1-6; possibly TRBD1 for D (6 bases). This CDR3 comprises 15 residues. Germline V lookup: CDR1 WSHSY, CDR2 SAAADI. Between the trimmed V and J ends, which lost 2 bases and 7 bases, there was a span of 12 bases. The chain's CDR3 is CASSEPQGSNSPLHF. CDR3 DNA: TGCGCCAGCAGTGAGCCTCAGGGGTCCAATTCACCCCTCCACTTT.

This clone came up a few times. Here the CDR3 DNA reads TGCGCCAGCAGCTCCTCAGGGGGCAACACTGAAGCTTTCTTT. This encodes CASSSSGGNTEAFF. The V call is TRBV10-1, the J call TRBJ1-1; 8 nucleotides align to TRBD1. CDR3 length: 14 amino acids. The junction had 5 bases not matched to a gene; V was cut back by 6 bases and J by 2 bases. The germline gives CDR1 WNHNN, CDR2 SYGVQD (reference sequence).

This CDR3 is CASSIFGRGPNYGYTF. The DNA of the CDR3 is TGTGCCAGTAGTATTTTTGGCAGGGGTCCCAACTATGGCTACACCTTC. The chain joins TRBV19 to TRBJ1-2; perhaps TRBD1 as D (6 bases). V was cut by 3 bases and J by 2 bases, with 16 bases left in between. CDR3 length equals 16 residues. Germline V gene sequence: CDR1 LNHDA, CDR2 SQIVND (reference sequence).

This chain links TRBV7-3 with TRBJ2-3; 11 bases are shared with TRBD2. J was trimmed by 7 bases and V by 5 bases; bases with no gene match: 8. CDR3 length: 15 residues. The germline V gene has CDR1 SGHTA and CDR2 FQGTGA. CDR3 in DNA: TGTGCCAGCAGCCTAGCGGGGGGCTTCGAACATACGCAGTATTTT. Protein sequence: CASSLAGGFEHTQYF.

The CDR3 spells CASSPQAGTEAFF. The CDR3 region has the DNA TGTGCCAGCTCACCACAAGCGGGCACTGAAGCTTTCTTT. The rearrangement links TRBV18 to TRBJ1-1, with D unresolved. This CDR3 has 13 residues. Trimming shortened V by 1 base and J by 4 bases, and 7 bases separated the two germline ends. The germline CDR1 and CDR2 sequences are KGHSH and LQKENI.

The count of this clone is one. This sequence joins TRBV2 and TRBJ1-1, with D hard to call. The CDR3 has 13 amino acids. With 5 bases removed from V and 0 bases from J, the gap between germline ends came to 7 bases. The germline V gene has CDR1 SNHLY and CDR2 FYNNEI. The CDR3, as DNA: TGTGCCAGCAGTTATAGCGTGAACACTGAAGCTTTCTTT. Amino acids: CASSYSVNTEAFF.

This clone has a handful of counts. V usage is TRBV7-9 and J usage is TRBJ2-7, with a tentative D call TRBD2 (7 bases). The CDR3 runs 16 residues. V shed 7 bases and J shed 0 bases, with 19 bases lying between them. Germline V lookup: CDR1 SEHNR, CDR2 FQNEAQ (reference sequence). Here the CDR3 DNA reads TGTGCCAGCACTCCGGTGGTGGGGGGGCGCTCCTACGAGCAGTACTTC. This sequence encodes CASTPVVGGRSYEQYF. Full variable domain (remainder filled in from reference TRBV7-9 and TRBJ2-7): DTGVSQNPRHKITKRGQNVTFRCDPISEHNRLYWYRQTLGQGPEFLTYFQNEAQLEKSRLLSDRFSAERPKGSFSTLEIQRTEQGDSAMYLCASTPVVGGRSYEQYFGPGTRLTVT.

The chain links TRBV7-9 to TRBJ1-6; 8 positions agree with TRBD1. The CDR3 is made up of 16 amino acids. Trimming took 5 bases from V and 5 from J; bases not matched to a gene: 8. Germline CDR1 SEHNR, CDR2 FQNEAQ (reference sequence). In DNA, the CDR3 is TGTGCCAGCAGCCTCGACGGGACAGGAGATAATTCACCCCTCCACTTT. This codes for CASSLDGTGDNSPLHF.

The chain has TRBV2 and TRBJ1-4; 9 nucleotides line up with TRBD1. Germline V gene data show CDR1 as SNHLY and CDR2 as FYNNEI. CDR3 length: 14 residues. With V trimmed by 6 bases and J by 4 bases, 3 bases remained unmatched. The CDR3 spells CASRTDRGNEKLFF. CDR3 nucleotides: TGTGCCAGCAGGACGGACAGGGGTAATGAAAAACTGTTTTTT.

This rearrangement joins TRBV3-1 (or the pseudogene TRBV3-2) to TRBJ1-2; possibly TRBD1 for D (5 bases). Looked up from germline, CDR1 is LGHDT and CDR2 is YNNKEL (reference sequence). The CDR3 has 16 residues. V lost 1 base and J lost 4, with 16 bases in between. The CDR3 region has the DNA TGTGCCAGCAGCCAAGTTGGAGCAGGGCAGATCTATGGCTACACCTTC. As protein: CASSQVGAGQIYGYTF.

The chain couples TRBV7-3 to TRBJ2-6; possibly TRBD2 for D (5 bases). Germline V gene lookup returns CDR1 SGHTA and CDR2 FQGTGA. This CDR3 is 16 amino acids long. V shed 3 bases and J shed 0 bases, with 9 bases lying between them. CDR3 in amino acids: CASSLNRDSGANVLTF. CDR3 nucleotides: TGTGCCAGCAGCTTGAACCGGGACTCTGGGGCCAACGTCCTGACTTTC.

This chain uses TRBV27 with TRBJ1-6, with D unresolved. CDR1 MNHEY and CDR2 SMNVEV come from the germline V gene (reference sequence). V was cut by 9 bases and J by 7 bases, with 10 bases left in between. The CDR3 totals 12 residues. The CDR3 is CASTDWNSPLHF. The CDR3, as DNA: TGTGCCAGTACTGATTGGAATTCACCCCTCCACTTT.